One and the same sample provided the 9 T cell receptor beta chains below, sequenced in a study of blood T cells in healthy people across ages. A second PCR of roughly 7 to 11 cycles used a sample-barcoded 5' primer and a J-beta primer mix. Each CDR3 protein is one row after TCRdb ran MiXCR on the 5' RACE reads. The sample has about 1.4 million distinct CDR3 sequences, roughly 64% seen once. Sequenced input: blood. The receptors derive from a man in his late teens or twenties in good health.

CDR3 region: CASSAHIAKNIQYF. CDR3 bases: TGTGCCAGCAGTGCCCACATAGCCAAAAACATTCAGTACTTC. J is TRBJ2-4 and V is TRBV28; D call uncertain. The V gene lost 5 bases and the J gene lost 0 bases, with 8 bases spanning the gap. Per the germline V gene, CDR1 is MDHEN and CDR2 is SYDVKM. There are 14 residues in the CDR3.

This clonotype was detected only a few times. The chain links TRBV4-2 to TRBJ2-1; 8 bases are shared with TRBD2. The germline V gene encodes CDR1 LGHNA and CDR2 YNFKEQ. The ends lost 1 base at V and 6 bases at J; junction bases unmatched: 11. CDR3 size: 17 residues. CDR3 bases: TGTGCCAGCAGCCAAGTTATCATGACGGGAGGGCTCAATGAGCAGTTCTTC. As protein: CASSQVIMTGGLNEQFF.

This rearrangement joins TRBV20-1 to TRBJ2-7, with D uncertain. The last part of the DNA fits TRBJ2-5 better; the J call may be wrong. CDR1 and CDR2 from the germline V gene are DFQATT and SNEGSKA (reference sequence). There are 10 residues in the CDR3. The CDR3 loop reads CSANKETQYF. CDR3 in DNA: TGCAGTGCTAACAAGGAGACCCAGTACTTC.

V is TRBV7-9 and J is TRBJ2-5; D may be TRBD1 or TRBD2 (5 bases each). With the DNA end fitting TRBJ2-1 better, the J assignment may be wrong. The germline V gene encodes CDR1 SEHNR and CDR2 FQNEAQ (reference sequence). The CDR3 has 14 residues. The CDR3 sequence: CASRDTGAEETQFF. In DNA form, the CDR3 reads TGTGCCAGCAGAGACACCGGGGCAGAAGAGACCCAGTTCTTC.

This clonotype was detected only a few times. This chain links TRBV29-1 with TRBJ2-7, with D perhaps TRBD1 (6 bases). The CDR3 is 15 amino acids. The V end lost 5 bases, the J end lost 3 bases, and 20 bases lay between the germline ends. Germline V gene data show CDR1 as SQVTM and CDR2 as ANQGSEA. The CDR3 nucleotides are TGCAGCGTTATTCCGACAGGCAGAGAGCACTACGAGCAGTACTTC. Its protein is CSVIPTGREHYEQYF.

This chain uses TRBV4-1 with TRBJ2-1, with TRBD2 matching 8 bases. Germline trimming cut 4 bases from V and 7 bases from J; bases unmatched to any gene: 6. The germline gives CDR1 MGHRA, CDR2 YSYEKL. This CDR3 has 14 residues. The CDR3 protein is CASSPREGMNEQFF. The CDR3, as DNA: TGCGCCAGCAGCCCCCGGGAGGGGATGAATGAGCAGTTCTTC.

The gene calls are TRBV9 and TRBJ1-1, with 10 bases identical to TRBD1. CDR3 length: 16 residues. From germline, CDR1 is SGDLS and CDR2 YYNGEE. V gave up 3 bases and J gave up 4 bases; unmatched junction bases: 9. CDR3 nucleotide sequence: TGTGCCAGCAGCGGAGGGACAGGGGCCACGGGCACTGAAGCTTTCTTT. Amino acid sequence: CASSGGTGATGTEAFF.

This clonotype was seen more than once but under ten times. The chain employs TRBV28 and TRBJ2-1, with TRBD1 matching 9 bases. In germline, CDR1 is MDHEN, CDR2 SYDVKM. CDR3 length: 13 residues. V shed 5 bases, J shed 6 bases, and the junction held 2 bases outside the gene matches. The DNA of the CDR3 is TGTGCCAGCAGTCGGACAGGGGTCAATGAGCAGTTCTTC. Protein product: CASSRTGVNEQFF.

V is TRBV6-1 and J is TRBJ2-7; 9 bases align to TRBD2. Losses at the gene ends were 5 bases for V and 0 bases for J; bases not matched to a gene: 8. The CDR3 is 16 residues long. The V gene's germline CDR1 is MNHNS and CDR2 SASEGT. CDR3 coding DNA: TGTGCCAGCAGTCCCTGGACTAGCGTCTACTCCTACGAGCAGTACTTC. Amino acids: CASSPWTSVYSYEQYF.